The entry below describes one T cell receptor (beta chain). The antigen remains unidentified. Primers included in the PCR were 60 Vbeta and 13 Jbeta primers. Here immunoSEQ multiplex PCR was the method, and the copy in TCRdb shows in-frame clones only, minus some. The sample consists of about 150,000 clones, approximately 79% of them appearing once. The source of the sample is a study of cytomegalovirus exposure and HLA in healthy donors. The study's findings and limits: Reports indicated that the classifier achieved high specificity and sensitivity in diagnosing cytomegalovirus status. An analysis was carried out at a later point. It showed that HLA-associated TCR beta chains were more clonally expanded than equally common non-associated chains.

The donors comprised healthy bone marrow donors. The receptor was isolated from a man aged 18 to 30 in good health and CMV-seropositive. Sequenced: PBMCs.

CDR3 sequence reads: CASSRGQAEGGEQYF. CDR3 in DNA: TGCGCCAGCAGCAGGGGACAGGCCGAGGGGGGCGAGCAGTACTTC. The chain combines TRBV5-1 with TRBJ2-7; 8 nucleotides match TRBD1. With 4 bases clipped from V and 6 bases from J, the junction kept 12 bases outside the gene matches. The CDR3 has 15 amino acids. From germline, CDR1 is SGHRS and CDR2 YFSETQ.